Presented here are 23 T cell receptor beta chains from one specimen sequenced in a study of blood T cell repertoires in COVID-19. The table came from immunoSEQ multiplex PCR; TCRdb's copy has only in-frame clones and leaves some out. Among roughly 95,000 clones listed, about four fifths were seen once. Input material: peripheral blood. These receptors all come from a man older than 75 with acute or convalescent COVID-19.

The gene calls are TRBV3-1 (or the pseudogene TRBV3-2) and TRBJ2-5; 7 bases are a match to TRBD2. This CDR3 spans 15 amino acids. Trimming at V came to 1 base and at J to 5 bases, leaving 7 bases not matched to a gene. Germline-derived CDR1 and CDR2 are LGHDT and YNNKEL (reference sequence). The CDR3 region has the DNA TGTGCCAGCAGCCAAGTTCCTAGCGGCTGGGAGACCCAGTACTTC. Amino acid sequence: CASSQVPSGWETQYF.

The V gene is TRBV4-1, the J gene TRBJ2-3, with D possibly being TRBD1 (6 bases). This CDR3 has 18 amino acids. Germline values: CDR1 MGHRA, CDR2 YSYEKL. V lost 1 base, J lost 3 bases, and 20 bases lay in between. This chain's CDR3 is CASSQVMARGSGTDTQYF. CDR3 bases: TGCGCCAGCAGCCAAGTAATGGCCAGGGGATCGGGGACAGATACGCAGTATTTT.

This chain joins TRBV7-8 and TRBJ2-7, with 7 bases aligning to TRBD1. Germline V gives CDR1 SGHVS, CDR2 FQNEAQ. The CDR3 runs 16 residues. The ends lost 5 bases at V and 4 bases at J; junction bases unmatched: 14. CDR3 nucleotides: TGTGCCAGCAGCCCCCAGCCGGGACAGTATTCTTACGAGCAGTACTTC. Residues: CASSPQPGQYSYEQYF.

The CDR3 nucleotides are TGCGCCAGCAGCTTGGCCTTAGGGGTTGGGGAGACCCAGTACTTC. It yields the protein CASSLALGVGETQYF. The V gene is TRBV5-1, the J gene TRBJ2-5; TRBD1 is a possible D gene (5 bases). Between the trimmed V and J ends, which lost 0 bases and 5 bases, there was a span of 14 bases. There are 15 residues in the CDR3. Germline V gene lookup returns CDR1 SGHRS and CDR2 YFSETQ.

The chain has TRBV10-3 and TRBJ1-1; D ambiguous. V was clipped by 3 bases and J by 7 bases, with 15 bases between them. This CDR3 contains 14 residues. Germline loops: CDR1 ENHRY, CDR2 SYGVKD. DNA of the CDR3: TGTGCCATCAGTGATTCGGGTGATGCACATGAAGCTTTCTTT. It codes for CAISDSGDAHEAFF.

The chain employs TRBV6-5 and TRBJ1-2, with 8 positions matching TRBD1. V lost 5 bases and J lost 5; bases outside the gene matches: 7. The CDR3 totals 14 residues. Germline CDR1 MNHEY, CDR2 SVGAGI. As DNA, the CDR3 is TGTGCCAGCAGTCGGGACAGGAGCACGTATGGCTACACCTTC. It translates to CASSRDRSTYGYTF.

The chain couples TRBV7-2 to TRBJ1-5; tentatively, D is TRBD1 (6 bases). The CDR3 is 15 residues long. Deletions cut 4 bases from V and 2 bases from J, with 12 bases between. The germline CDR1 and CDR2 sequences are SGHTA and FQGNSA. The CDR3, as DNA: TGTGCCAGCAGCTATCTGGACAGCCGCAATCAGCCCCAGCATTTT. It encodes CASSYLDSRNQPQHF.

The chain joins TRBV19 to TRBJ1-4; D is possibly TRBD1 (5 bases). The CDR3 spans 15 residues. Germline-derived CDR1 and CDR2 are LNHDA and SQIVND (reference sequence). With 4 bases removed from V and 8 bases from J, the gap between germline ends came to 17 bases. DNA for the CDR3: TGTGCCAGTAGTAGCAGTGGCAGGGAGGGGGAAAAACTGTTTTTT. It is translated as CASSSSGREGEKLFF.

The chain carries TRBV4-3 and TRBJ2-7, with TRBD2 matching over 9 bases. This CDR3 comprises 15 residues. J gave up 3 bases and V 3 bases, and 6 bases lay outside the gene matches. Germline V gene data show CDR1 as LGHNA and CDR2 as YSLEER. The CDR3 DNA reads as TGCGCCAGCAGCCAGACGGCAGCGGGAGGCTACGAGCAGTACTTC. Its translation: CASSQTAAGGYEQYF.

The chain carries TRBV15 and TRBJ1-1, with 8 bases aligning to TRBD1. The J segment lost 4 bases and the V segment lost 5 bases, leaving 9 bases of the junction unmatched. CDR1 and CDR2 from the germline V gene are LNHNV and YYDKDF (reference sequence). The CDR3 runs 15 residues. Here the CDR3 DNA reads TGTGCCACCAGCGGCCCCGGGACAGGCTTCACTGAAGCTTTCTTT. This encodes CATSGPGTGFTEAFF.

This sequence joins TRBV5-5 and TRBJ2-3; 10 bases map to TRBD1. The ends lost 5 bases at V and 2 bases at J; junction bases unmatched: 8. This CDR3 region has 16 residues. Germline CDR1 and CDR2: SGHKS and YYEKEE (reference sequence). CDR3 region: CASRTGTGALTDTQYF. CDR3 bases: TGTGCCAGCAGGACCGGGACAGGGGCGCTCACAGATACGCAGTATTTT.

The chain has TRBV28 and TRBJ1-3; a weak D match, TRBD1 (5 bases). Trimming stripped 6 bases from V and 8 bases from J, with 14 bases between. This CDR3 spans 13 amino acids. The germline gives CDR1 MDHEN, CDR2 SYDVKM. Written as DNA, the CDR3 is TGTGCCAGCAGATCGACAGACACTTACACCATATATTTT. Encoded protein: CASRSTDTYTIYF.

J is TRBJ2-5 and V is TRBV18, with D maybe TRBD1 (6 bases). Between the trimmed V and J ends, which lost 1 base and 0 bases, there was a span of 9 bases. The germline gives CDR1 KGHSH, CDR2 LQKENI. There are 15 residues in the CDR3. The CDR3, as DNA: TGTGCCAGCTCACCACGACAGGCAAACCAAGAGACCCAGTACTTC. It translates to CASSPRQANQETQYF.

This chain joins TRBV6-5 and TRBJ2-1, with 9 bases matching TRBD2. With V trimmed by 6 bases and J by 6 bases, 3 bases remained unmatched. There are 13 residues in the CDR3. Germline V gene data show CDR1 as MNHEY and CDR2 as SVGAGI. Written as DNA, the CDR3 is TGTGCCAGCAGCCTGACTAGCGGCAATGAGCAGTTCTTC. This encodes CASSLTSGNEQFF.

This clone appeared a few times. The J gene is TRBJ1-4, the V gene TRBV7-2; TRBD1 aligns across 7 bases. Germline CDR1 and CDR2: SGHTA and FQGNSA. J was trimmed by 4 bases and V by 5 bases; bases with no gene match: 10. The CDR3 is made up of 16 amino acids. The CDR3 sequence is CASSPRQGRINEKLFF. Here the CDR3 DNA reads TGTGCCAGCAGCCCAAGACAGGGAAGGATTAATGAAAAACTGTTTTTT.

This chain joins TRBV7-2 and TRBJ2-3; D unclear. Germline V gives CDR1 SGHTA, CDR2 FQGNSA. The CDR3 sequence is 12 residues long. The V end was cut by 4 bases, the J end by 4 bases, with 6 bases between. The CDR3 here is CASSSVPDTQYF. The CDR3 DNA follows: TGTGCCAGCAGCTCAGTCCCAGATACGCAGTATTTT.

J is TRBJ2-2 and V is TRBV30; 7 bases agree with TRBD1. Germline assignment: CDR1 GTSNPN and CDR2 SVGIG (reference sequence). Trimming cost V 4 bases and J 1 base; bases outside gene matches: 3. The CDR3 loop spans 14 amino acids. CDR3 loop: CAWNRQGNTGELFF. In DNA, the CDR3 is TGTGCCTGGAACCGACAGGGGAACACCGGGGAGCTGTTTTTT.

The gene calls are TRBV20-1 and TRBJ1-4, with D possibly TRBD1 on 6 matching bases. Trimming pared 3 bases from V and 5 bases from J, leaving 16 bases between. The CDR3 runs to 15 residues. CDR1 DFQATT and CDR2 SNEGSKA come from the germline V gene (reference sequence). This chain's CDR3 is CSASAEGGGNEKLFF. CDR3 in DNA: TGCAGTGCTAGTGCCGAAGGGGGGGGGAATGAAAAACTGTTTTTT.

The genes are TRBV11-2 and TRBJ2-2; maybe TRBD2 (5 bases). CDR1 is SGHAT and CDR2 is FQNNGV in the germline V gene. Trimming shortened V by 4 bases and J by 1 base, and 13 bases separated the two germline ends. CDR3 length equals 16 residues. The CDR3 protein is CASSSQLARNTGELFF. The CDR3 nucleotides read TGTGCCAGCAGCTCCCAGCTAGCAAGGAACACCGGGGAGCTGTTTTTT.

Written as DNA, the CDR3 is TGTGCCAGCAGTTACGAGGGGGTGAACACTGAAGCTTTCTTT. Its translation: CASSYEGVNTEAFF. V gene TRBV6-5 combines with J gene TRBJ1-1, with D perhaps TRBD1 (6 bases). This CDR3 comprises 14 residues. V was trimmed by 2 bases and J by 0 bases, leaving 7 bases between them. CDR1 and CDR2 from the germline V gene are MNHEY and SVGAGI.

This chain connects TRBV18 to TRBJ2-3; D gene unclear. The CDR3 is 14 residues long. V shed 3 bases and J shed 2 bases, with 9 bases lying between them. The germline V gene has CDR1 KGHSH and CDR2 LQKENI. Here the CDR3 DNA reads TGTGCCAGCTCACCCCCCGCAGTCACAGATACGCAGTATTTT. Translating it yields CASSPPAVTDTQYF.

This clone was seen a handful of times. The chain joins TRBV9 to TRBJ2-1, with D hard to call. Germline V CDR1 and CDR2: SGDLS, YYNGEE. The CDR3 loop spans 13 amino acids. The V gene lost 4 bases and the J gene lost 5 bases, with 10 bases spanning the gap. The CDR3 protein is CASSIQANNEQFF. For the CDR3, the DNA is TGTGCCAGCAGCATCCAGGCCAACAATGAGCAGTTCTTC.

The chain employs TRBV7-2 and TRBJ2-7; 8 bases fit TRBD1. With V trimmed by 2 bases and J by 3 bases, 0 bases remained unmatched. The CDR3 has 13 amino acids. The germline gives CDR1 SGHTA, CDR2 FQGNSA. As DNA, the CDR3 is TGTGCCAGCAGCTTAACAGGGGGCTACGAGCAGTACTTC. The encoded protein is CASSLTGGYEQYF.